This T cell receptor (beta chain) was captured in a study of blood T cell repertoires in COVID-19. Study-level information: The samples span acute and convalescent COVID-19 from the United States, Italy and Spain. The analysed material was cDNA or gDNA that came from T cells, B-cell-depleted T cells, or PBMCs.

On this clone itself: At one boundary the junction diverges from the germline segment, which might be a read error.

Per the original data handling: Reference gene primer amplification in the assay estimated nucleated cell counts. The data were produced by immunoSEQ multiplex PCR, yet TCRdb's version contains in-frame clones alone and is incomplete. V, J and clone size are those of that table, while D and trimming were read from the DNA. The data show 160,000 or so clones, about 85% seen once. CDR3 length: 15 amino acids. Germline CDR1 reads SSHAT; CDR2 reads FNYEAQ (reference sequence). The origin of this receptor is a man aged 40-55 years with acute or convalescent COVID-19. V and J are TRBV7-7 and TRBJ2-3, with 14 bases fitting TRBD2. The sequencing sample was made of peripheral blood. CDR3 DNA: TGTGCTAGCAGCTTGGGACTAGCGGGGGCGAATACGCAGTATTTT. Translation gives CASSLGLAGANTQYF.